The rows below give T cell receptor beta chains drawn from one sample of a study of T cell repertoires in cytomegalovirus infection. TCRdb called the reads again in MiXCR, with one record for every CDR3 protein. The table has fewer than 550,000 distinct CDR3 sequences, approximately 17% seen once; the top ten hold about 24%. The sample comprised CD8+ T cells from PBMCs. Every receptor here comes from a human donor in good health (CMV status not recorded). Some clones in this sample may be carry-over from other donors' samples. Each CDR3 is given with its conserved first and last residue.

v_call,j_call,cdr3_aa
TRBV6-2/TRBV6-3,TRBJ2-2,CASKVGINTGELFF
TRBV7-8,TRBJ2-1,CASSLAGPREQFF
TRBV6-6,TRBJ2-7,CASSHGLLADYEQYF
TRBV12-3/TRBV12-4,TRBJ1-5,CASSFFGQPQHF
TRBV28,TRBJ2-7,CASSLQRDSLRGFSYEQYF
TRBV20-1,TRBJ2-6,CSAISGRETGANVLTF
TRBV24-1,TRBJ2-5,CATSDSGGGETQYF
TRBV6-6,TRBJ2-5,CASSYLGQWGDQETQYF
TRBV9,TRBJ2-7,CASSSSGLVQDEQYF
TRBV29-1,TRBJ1-4,CSVVDTLATNEKLFF
TRBV29-1,TRBJ2-5,CSVEPPIQETQYF
TRBV7-8,TRBJ2-7,CASSGPRDTKSSYEQYF
TRBV27,TRBJ2-1,CASSLLGFRNEQFF
TRBV4-1,TRBJ2-3,CASSHPGTKTSTDTQYF
TRBV15,TRBJ2-7,CATSSSGGESSYEQYF
TRBV7-6,TRBJ2-5,CASSLAGAPFRRQETQYF
TRBV7-3,TRBJ2-7,CASSSDSFGDEQYF
TRBV28,TRBJ2-1,CASSFSLAGVGDEQFF
TRBV2,TRBJ1-6,CASSLSNALSSYNSPLHF
TRBV9,TRBJ1-1,CASSVVGDRNTEAFF
TRBV23-1,TRBJ1-2,CASTRGEGPMEGYTF
TRBV5-1,TRBJ2-7,CASSLGYRGPGYEQYF
TRBV19,TRBJ2-1,CASIGGGSEQFF
TRBV4-1,TRBJ1-1,CASGSSGTEAFF
TRBV5-4,TRBJ2-4,CASSLWGGPNIQYF
TRBV7-2,TRBJ1-4,CASSPRGILGEKLFF